Following are 20 T cell receptor beta chains from one sample sequenced in a study of T cell responses to AZD1222 COVID-19 vaccine. TCRdb's table, derived via immunoSEQ multiplex PCR, lists solely in-frame clones and lacks some. This sample has about 84,000 clones, with nearly 90% found just once. The material sequenced was peripheral blood, taken on day 0 of AZD1222 vaccination. These receptors were collected from an adult in good health.

Note on this clone: Other nucleotide sequences in the sample specify the same CDR3. The CDR3 DNA sequence: TGTGCCAGCTCACCAGGAAGCACTAATGAAAAACTGTTTTTT. It specifies CASSPGSTNEKLFF. The chain employs TRBV18 and TRBJ1-4, with unresolved D. With 2 bases removed from V and 2 bases from J, the gap between germline ends came to 6 bases. The germline CDR1 and CDR2 sequences are KGHSH and LQKENI. The CDR3 is 14 amino acids.

In its sample, this clone was seen once. The J gene is TRBJ1-1, the V gene TRBV12-3 or TRBV12-4; 7 nucleotides agree with TRBD1. The CDR3 is made up of 12 amino acids. V was pared by 6 bases and J by 5 bases, with 3 bases of the junction left unmatched. Here the CDR3 DNA reads TGTGCCAGCAGCCAACAGGGGACTGAAGCTTTCTTT. Translating gives CASSQQGTEAFF.

This clone was detected only once. This rearrangement joins TRBV19 to TRBJ2-2, with a tentative D call TRBD1 (5 bases). The V gene lost 8 bases and the J gene lost 7 bases, with 17 bases spanning the gap. This CDR3 contains 14 residues. Germline-derived CDR1 and CDR2 are LNHDA and SQIVND (reference sequence). In nucleotides, the CDR3 is TGTGCCAGTCACCAGGGCACGTTCGACGGGGAGCTGTTTTTT. Encoded protein: CASHQGTFDGELFF. Using reference TRBV19 and TRBJ2-2 for the parts outside the CDR3, the full variable domain is DGGITQSPKYLFRKEGQNVTLSCEQNLNHDAMYWYRQDPGQGLRLIYYSQIVNDFQKGDIAEGYSVSREKKESFPLTVTSAQKNPTAFYLCASHQGTFDGELFFGEGSRLTVL.

The V gene is TRBV5-1, the J gene TRBJ2-1, with D unclear. The CDR3 runs to 13 residues. The germline V and J ends were trimmed by 6 bases and 3 bases, with 10 bases remaining between them. The germline gives CDR1 SGHRS, CDR2 YFSETQ. This CDR3 reads CASTSRYYNEQFF. CDR3 coding DNA: TGCGCCAGCACCAGCCGATACTACAATGAGCAGTTCTTC.

The chain combines TRBV5-5 with TRBJ2-5; D is ambiguous. The V and J ends lost 3 bases and 5 bases respectively, with 14 bases between them. The CDR3 sequence is 14 residues long. Germline lookup yields CDR1 SGHKS and CDR2 YYEKEE (reference sequence). The DNA for the CDR3 is TGTGCCAGCAGCTCGGTACCGGAATGGGAGACCCAGTACTTC. Translation gives CASSSVPEWETQYF.

The chain employs TRBV7-9 and TRBJ1-4, with 10 bases lining up with TRBD1. CDR3 length equals 14 residues. Trimming at V came to 4 bases and at J to 8 bases, leaving 4 bases not matched to a gene. Germline loops: CDR1 SEHNR, CDR2 FQNEAQ (reference sequence). CDR3 amino acids: CASSSGQGREKLFF. The CDR3 bases are TGTGCCAGCAGCTCGGGACAGGGGCGCGAAAAACTGTTTTTT.

The chain's CDR3 is CASSSRQGANEKLFF. CDR3 in DNA: TGTGCCAGCAGCTCGAGACAGGGGGCGAATGAAAAACTGTTTTTT. The rearrangement joins TRBV7-9 to TRBJ1-4; 10 nucleotides align to TRBD1. Germline CDR1 SEHNR, CDR2 FQNEAQ (reference sequence). Germline trimming cut 4 bases from V and 5 bases from J; bases unmatched to any gene: 4. The CDR3 has 15 amino acids.

Only a few counts were recorded for this clone. V gene TRBV28 combines with J gene TRBJ1-3; D is unclear. Germline lookup yields CDR1 MDHEN and CDR2 SYDVKM. V lost 6 bases, J lost 3 bases, and 6 bases lay in between. The CDR3 runs to 12 residues. CDR3 nucleotides: TGTGCCAGCAGCAACAGTGGAAACACCATATATTTT. This gives the protein CASSNSGNTIYF.

The CDR3 nucleotides are TGTGCCAGCAGTTCCGCAGGGGCCATCAGGGAGCAGTACTTC. Its protein product is CASSSAGAIREQYF. The V gene is TRBV6-2 or TRBV6-3, the J gene TRBJ2-7; perhaps TRBD1 as D (6 bases). With 4 bases removed from V and 7 bases from J, the gap between germline ends came to 17 bases. Per the germline V gene, CDR1 is MNHEY and CDR2 is SVGEGT. The CDR3 is made up of 14 amino acids.

This rearrangement joins TRBV19 to TRBJ1-1; possibly TRBD1 for D (5 bases). The ends were cut back, 5 bases at V and 6 bases at J, with 13 bases in the middle. CDR3 size: 13 residues. The germline gives CDR1 LNHDA, CDR2 SQIVND (reference sequence). CDR3 DNA sequence: TGTGCCAGTAGTGTCCCTCAGGGTGCTGAAGCTTTCTTT. Its translation: CASSVPQGAEAFF.

The chain joins TRBV4-3 to TRBJ1-1; D uncertain. The CDR3 extends over 14 amino acids. V dropped 4 bases and J dropped 6 bases, with 15 bases sitting between them. The germline CDR1 and CDR2 sequences are LGHNA and YSLEER. In DNA form, the CDR3 reads TGCGCCAGCAGCCTCCAGGAGGGTGAGGCTGAAGCTTTCTTT. Translation gives CASSLQEGEAEAFF.

This chain links TRBV5-5 with TRBJ2-2; D may be TRBD2 (6 bases). The CDR3 has 15 residues. Trimming removed 4 bases from V and 0 bases from J, with 10 bases in between. Per germline, CDR1 SGHKS and CDR2 YYEKEE (reference sequence). The DNA of the CDR3 is TGTGCCAGCAGCCCCGGGAGTTCGAACACCGGGGAGCTGTTTTTT. It encodes CASSPGSSNTGELFF.

V gene TRBV6-5 combines with J gene TRBJ2-6; D gene unclear. The CDR3 length is 15 residues. V was shortened by 4 bases and J by 2 bases, with 9 bases between the two germline ends. CDR1 is MNHEY, CDR2 SVGAGI, per germline. The CDR3 is CASSFQVTGANVLTF. CDR3 coding DNA: TGTGCCAGCAGTTTTCAGGTTACTGGGGCCAACGTCCTGACTTTC.

V is TRBV25-1 and J is TRBJ2-2; 8 nucleotides agree with TRBD1. The ends lost 7 bases at V and 7 bases at J; junction bases unmatched: 8. Germline assignment: CDR1 MGHDK and CDR2 SYGVNS. The length of the CDR3 is 14 residues. Here the CDR3 reads CASMSTGGIGELFF. DNA of the CDR3: TGTGCCAGCATGTCAACAGGGGGTATCGGGGAGCTGTTTTTT.

The rearrangement joins TRBV30 to TRBJ2-5; the D is unclear. Per the germline V gene, CDR1 is GTSNPN and CDR2 is SVGIG (reference sequence). Trimming removed 3 bases at V and 4 bases at J, with 9 bases between. The CDR3 length is 12 residues. The CDR3 DNA is TGTGCCTGGAGCCAGAGTTTAGAGACCCAGTACTTC. Translated: CAWSQSLETQYF. Full variable domain (remainder filled in from reference TRBV30 and TRBJ2-5): SQTIHQWPATLVQPVGSPLSLECTVEGTSNPNLYWYRQAAGRGLQLLFYSVGIGQISSEVPQNLSASRPQDRQFILSSKKLLLSDSGFYLCAWSQSLETQYFGPGTRLLVL.

The V and J genes are TRBV4-1 and TRBJ2-1; D is unclear. The V end lost 4 bases, the J end lost 3 bases, and 16 bases lay between the germline ends. In germline, CDR1 is MGHRA, CDR2 YSYEKL. This CDR3 region has 16 residues. The CDR3 region has the DNA TGCGCCAGCAGCCCGATCGGGCGGAATCTCTACAATGAGCAGTTCTTC. Its translation: CASSPIGRNLYNEQFF.

The table lists this clone with a few counts. This chain joins TRBV5-4 and TRBJ1-1; no clear D. Germline V gene sequence: CDR1 SGHNT, CDR2 YYREEE (reference sequence). This CDR3 is 14 amino acids long. Trimming shortened V by 0 bases and J by 7 bases, and 13 bases separated the two germline ends. This CDR3 is CASSLGPAGIEAFF. CDR3 nucleotides: TGTGCCAGCAGCTTGGGACCGGCAGGTATTGAAGCTTTCTTT.

The V call is TRBV27, the J call TRBJ1-1; possibly TRBD1 for D (6 bases). Deletions cut 6 bases from V and 0 bases from J, with 8 bases between. Per germline, CDR1 MNHEY and CDR2 SMNVEV (reference sequence). The CDR3 extends over 13 amino acids. As DNA, the CDR3 is TGTGCCAGCAGAGGACAGCTGAACACTGAAGCTTTCTTT. Its protein product is CASRGQLNTEAFF.

This clone was counted a few times. This sequence joins TRBV11-2 and TRBJ1-1; 7 bases are shared with TRBD1. Unmatched junction bases numbered 9, after V lost 1 base and J lost 10 bases. There are 14 residues in the CDR3. Germline V gives CDR1 SGHAT, CDR2 FQNNGV. The CDR3 DNA follows: TGTGCCAGCAGCTTAGGAGGGGGCCTCAGGGCAGCTTTCTTT. Translated, it gives CASSLGGGLRAAFF.

CDR3 loop: CASSFDRGELFF. The CDR3 DNA reads TGTGCCAGCAGCTTCGACCGAGGGGAGCTGTTTTTT. The rearrangement uses TRBV7-3 and TRBJ2-2; the D is unclear. This CDR3 is built from 12 residues. Germline CDR1 reads SGHTA; CDR2 reads FQGTGA. V was cut by 3 bases and J by 8 bases, with 7 bases left in between.